What follows describes a single T cell receptor (beta chain). These data belong to a study of blood T cell repertoires in COVID-19. Study overall: Acute and convalescent COVID-19 samples came from the United States, Italy and Spain. T cells, B-cell-depleted T cells, or PBMCs provided the cDNA or gDNA that served as material.

V was pared by 2 bases and J by 0 bases, with 13 bases between. Germline V lookup: CDR1 MNHNS, CDR2 SASEGT. This CDR3 contains 16 residues. Original handling: Scientists estimated how many nucleated cells there were by amplifying reference gene primers. Profiled with immunoSEQ multiplex PCR; TCRdb holds only in-frame clones, not every one. The V and J calls and clone size are taken from that table; D and trimming were inferred from the DNA. The sample has over 400,000 clones; around 86% are singletons. Sequencing was performed on peripheral blood. The TCR originated in a woman aged 30 to 39 with active or convalescent COVID-19. The chain joins TRBV6-1 to TRBJ1-1; D gene uncertain. The CDR3, as DNA: TGTGCCAGCAGTGAAAGCGTCACGGGAGTGAACACTGAAGCTTTCTTT. Its protein is CASSESVTGVNTEAFF.